This TCR beta chain appears in the sequencing data of a study of lymphopenia after photon versus proton radiotherapy. Broader study findings: Proton therapy kept repertoires fairly stable, unlike photons, which gained effector/memory cells. Better survival with proton therapy was suggested as possible, not demonstrated. Oligoclonal CD8+ Temra expansion after nadir drove photon patients' diversity drop.

About this clone itself: Its specificity is not known.

The V gene's germline CDR1 is SEHNR and CDR2 FQNEAQ (reference sequence). The V end was cut by 8 bases, the J end by 4 bases, with 9 bases between. The length of the CDR3 is 12 residues. Here immunoSEQ multiplex PCR was the method, and the copy in TCRdb shows in-frame clones only, minus some. The sample includes 15,000 or so clones, 65% to 90% of them seen just once. The source material was peripheral blood, sampled from a patient treated with proton-based radiotherapy. The clonotype comes from a man aged 70-80 years with pancreatic cancer. V is TRBV7-9 and J is TRBJ1-5, with unresolved D. The CDR3 nucleotides are TGTGCCAGCGGGCAGGATAATCAGCCCCAGCATTTT. It translates to CASGQDNQPQHF.